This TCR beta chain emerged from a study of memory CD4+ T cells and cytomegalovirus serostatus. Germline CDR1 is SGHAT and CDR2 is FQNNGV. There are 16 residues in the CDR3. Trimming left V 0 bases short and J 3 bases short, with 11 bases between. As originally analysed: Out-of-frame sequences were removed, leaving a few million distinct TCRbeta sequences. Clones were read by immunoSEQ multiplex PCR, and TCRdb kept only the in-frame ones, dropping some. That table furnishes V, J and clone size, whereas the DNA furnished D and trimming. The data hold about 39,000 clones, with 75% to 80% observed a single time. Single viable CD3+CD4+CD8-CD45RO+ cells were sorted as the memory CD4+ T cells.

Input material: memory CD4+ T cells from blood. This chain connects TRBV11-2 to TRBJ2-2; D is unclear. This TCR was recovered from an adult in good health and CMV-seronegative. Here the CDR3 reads CASSLDSGRYTGELFF. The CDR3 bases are TGTGCCAGCAGCTTAGATTCGGGCCGTTACACCGGGGAGCTGTTTTTT.